This T cell receptor (beta chain) was observed in a study of blood T cell repertoires in COVID-19. At the level of the study: T cells, B-cell-depleted T cells, or PBMCs provided the cDNA or gDNA that served as material.

The CDR3 loop spans 14 amino acids. Trimming removed 5 bases at V and 4 bases at J, with 15 bases between. CDR1 is LGHDT, CDR2 YNNKEL, per germline (reference sequence). Seattle-derived patients entered the study during active infection and were followed longitudinally. Measured with immunoSEQ multiplex PCR; TCRdb has only the in-frame clones, and not every one. This sample has fewer than 200,000 clones, with 60% to 85% found just once. This TCR was sampled from a woman in her sixties with COVID-19, enrolled during active disease. Sequencing was performed on peripheral blood. This chain uses TRBV3-1 (or the pseudogene TRBV3-2) with TRBJ2-7, with D possibly being TRBD2 (6 bases). Here the CDR3 DNA reads TGTGCCAGCAGCTATCAGGGAGGTTGGTACGAGCAGTACGTC. It yields the protein CASSYQGGWYEQYV.